This T cell receptor beta chain originates from a study of blood T cell repertoires in COVID-19. Profiling relied on immunoSEQ multiplex PCR, and the TCRdb table lists in-frame clones only, not all of them. The sample holds over 600,000 clones, about 87% seen once. Trimming took off 1 base at V and 4 bases at J, with 9 bases between the two ends. Looked up from germline, CDR1 is SGHRS and CDR2 is YFSETQ. The CDR3 covers 14 residues. The genes are TRBV5-1 and TRBJ1-3, with a tentative D call TRBD1 (6 bases). The specimen was peripheral blood. The clonotype originates from a woman aged 18 to 35 with acute or convalescent COVID-19. CDR3 amino acids: CASSLKGVGNTIYF. CDR3 bases: TGCGCCAGCAGCTTGAAGGGGGTCGGAAACACCATATATTTT.